Below are 12 T cell receptor beta chains sequenced from a single sample in a study of blood T cell repertoires in COVID-19. Assay: immunoSEQ multiplex PCR; the TCRdb copy retains only in-frame clones and omits some. The sample has 13,000 or so clones, nearly 90% seen once. The sample consisted of peripheral blood. These receptors were taken from a human donor with active COVID-19. The donor label of this sample is uncertain.

V and J are TRBV27 and TRBJ1-1; 8 nucleotides align to TRBD1. Germline V CDR1 and CDR2: MNHEY, SMNVEV (reference sequence). The CDR3 is made up of 13 amino acids. After removal of 7 bases from V and 6 bases from J, the junction contained 7 bases not matched to a gene. CDR3 residues: CASKQGALPEAFF. In DNA form, the CDR3 reads TGTGCCAGCAAGCAGGGGGCTCTACCTGAAGCTTTCTTT.

The CDR3 DNA reads TGTGCCAGCAGCTTAGGACAGGGAGCGGATTCACCCCTCCACTTT. Protein: CASSLGQGADSPLHF. This chain links TRBV7-9 with TRBJ1-6; 7 nucleotides agree with TRBD1. Germline V gives CDR1 SEHNR, CDR2 FQNEAQ (reference sequence). CDR3 length: 15 amino acids. V trimming: 1 base; J trimming: 8 bases; junction bases outside the gene matches: 5.

This clone turned up a few times. This sequence joins TRBV4-2 and TRBJ1-6, with 10 bases lining up with TRBD1. J was trimmed by 7 bases and V by 0 bases; bases with no gene match: 3. The CDR3 has 16 amino acids. The germline V gene encodes CDR1 LGHNA and CDR2 YNFKEQ. The DNA of the CDR3 is TGTGCCAGCAGCCAAGATCCGGGACAGGGGAATTCACCCCTCCACTTT. It codes for CASSQDPGQGNSPLHF.

The rearrangement links TRBV9 to TRBJ1-2, with TRBD1 identical over 9 bases. CDR1 is SGDLS, CDR2 YYNGEE, per germline. The CDR3 contains 14 residues. V lost 7 bases and J lost 6; bases outside the gene matches: 10. This CDR3 is CASSRDREVNGYTF. In DNA, the CDR3 is TGTGCCAGCTCGCGGGACAGGGAGGTGAATGGCTACACCTTC.

J is TRBJ1-2 and V is TRBV28, with 12 bases fitting TRBD1. The germline CDR1 and CDR2 sequences are MDHEN and SYDVKM. CDR3 length equals 15 residues. The junction had 6 bases not matched to a gene; V was cut back by 1 base and J by 9 bases. The DNA for the CDR3 is TGTGCCAGCAGTTTATCCGGGACAGGGGGCGCAAGCTACACCTTC. Its protein product is CASSLSGTGGASYTF.

This chain uses TRBV27 with TRBJ1-1; TRBD1 might be the D (5 bases). The V gene lost 6 bases and the J gene lost 1 base, with 15 bases spanning the gap. CDR1 MNHEY and CDR2 SMNVEV come from the germline V gene (reference sequence). This CDR3 is 15 amino acids long. CDR3 loop: CASRTRGEANTEAFF. The CDR3 DNA is TGTGCCAGCAGAACCCGGGGGGAGGCGAACACTGAAGCTTTCTTT.

The chain is built from TRBV9 and TRBJ2-5; 8 bases match TRBD2. CDR3 length: 18 residues. Trimming took 4 bases from V and 2 from J; bases not matched to a gene: 16. The germline V gene has CDR1 SGDLS and CDR2 YYNGEE. DNA for the CDR3: TGTGCCAGCAGCCCCCCTCATTCCCGGGGGGGCCGTCAAGAGACCCAGTACTTC. The encoded protein is CASSPPHSRGGRQETQYF.

The chain recombines TRBV7-2 with TRBJ2-1; TRBD1 might be the D (6 bases). The CDR3 is 15 residues long. Germline values: CDR1 SGHTA, CDR2 FQGNSA. Trimming cost V 4 bases and J 8 bases, with 18 bases left between them. CDR3: CASSSGQHDRYEQFF. In nucleotides, the CDR3 is TGTGCCAGCAGCTCGGGACAACACGATCGCTATGAGCAGTTCTTC. The full variable domain, completed using reference TRBV7-2 and TRBJ2-1, is GAGVSQSPSNKVTEKGKDVELRCDPISGHTALYWYRQSLGQGLEFLIYFQGNSAPDKSGLPSDRFSAERTGGSVSTLTIQRTQQEDSAVYLCASSSGQHDRYEQFFGPGTRLTVL.

The chain uses TRBV5-4 and TRBJ2-5; 8 nucleotides agree with TRBD1. V lost 4 bases and J lost 4; bases outside the gene matches: 3. This CDR3 contains 13 residues. The V gene's germline CDR1 is SGHNT and CDR2 YYREEE (reference sequence). The CDR3 DNA reads as TGTGCCAGCAGCAAGGGGACAGGAGAGACCCAGTACTTC. This encodes CASSKGTGETQYF.

The V call is TRBV14, the J call TRBJ2-3, with a tentative D call TRBD2 (5 bases). Germline loops: CDR1 SGHDN, CDR2 FVKESK. The V and J ends lost 7 bases and 0 bases respectively, with 14 bases between them. The CDR3 totals 15 residues. CDR3 nucleotide sequence: TGTGCCAGCAAGCCTAGCTTATCTAGCACAGATACGCAGTATTTT. Its translation is CASKPSLSSTDTQYF.

V usage is TRBV10-3 and J usage is TRBJ1-3, with TRBD1 matching over 7 bases. The V gene end was trimmed by 7 bases and the J gene end by 3 bases; junction bases not matched to a gene: 9. This CDR3 is built from 15 residues. Germline V lookup: CDR1 ENHRY, CDR2 SYGVKD. CDR3 loop: CAIKDDRVGGNTIYF. CDR3 DNA sequence: TGTGCCATCAAAGATGACAGGGTGGGTGGAAACACCATATATTTT.

V and J are TRBV19 and TRBJ1-6, with TRBD1 matching over 8 bases. This CDR3 has 18 residues. Germline V CDR1 and CDR2: LNHDA, SQIVND (reference sequence). After removal of 3 bases from V and 7 bases from J, the junction contained 14 bases not matched to a gene. This CDR3 reads CASSIPSAGGYENSPLHF. The CDR3 DNA reads TGTGCCAGTAGTATCCCATCGGCAGGGGGCTATGAGAATTCACCCCTCCACTTT.